The text below deals with one TCR beta chain. CDR1 is SGHNT, CDR2 YYREEE, per germline (reference sequence). V was clipped by 2 bases and J by 5 bases, with 13 bases between them. The CDR3 length is 14 residues. The sample belongs to a study of T cells in Graves' hyperthyroidism and ophthalmopathy. Hyperthyroidism was newly diagnosed in patients aged 18 to 65 (duration under 2 months). It was 10 ml of fresh peripheral blood that supplied the PBMCs. Regions amplified from RNA transcripts were the TCR beta CDR3 regions. HTBI primers were used for first-round RT-PCR of the TCR CDR3. One entry per CDR3 protein results from TCRdb running MiXCR on the multiplex PCR reads. Counted here are around 440,000 distinct CDR3 sequences, 15% to 18% occurring once; the ten biggest clones make up around 7%.

Sequenced: blood. This clonotype was obtained from a woman aged 18 to 35 with Graves' hyperthyroidism. The V and J genes are TRBV5-4 and TRBJ2-5, with D possibly TRBD1 on 6 matching bases. The CDR3 bases are TGTGCCAGCAGCTTAGGCCAGGGGATGGAGACCCAGTACTTC. This codes for CASSLGQGMETQYF. The full variable domain, with the rest looked up from reference TRBV5-4 and TRBJ2-5, is ETGVTQSPTHLIKTRGQQVTLRCSSQSGHNTVSWYQQALGQGPQFIFQYYREEENGRGNFPPRFSGLQFPNYSSELNVNALELDDSALYLCASSLGQGMETQYFGPGTRLLVL.